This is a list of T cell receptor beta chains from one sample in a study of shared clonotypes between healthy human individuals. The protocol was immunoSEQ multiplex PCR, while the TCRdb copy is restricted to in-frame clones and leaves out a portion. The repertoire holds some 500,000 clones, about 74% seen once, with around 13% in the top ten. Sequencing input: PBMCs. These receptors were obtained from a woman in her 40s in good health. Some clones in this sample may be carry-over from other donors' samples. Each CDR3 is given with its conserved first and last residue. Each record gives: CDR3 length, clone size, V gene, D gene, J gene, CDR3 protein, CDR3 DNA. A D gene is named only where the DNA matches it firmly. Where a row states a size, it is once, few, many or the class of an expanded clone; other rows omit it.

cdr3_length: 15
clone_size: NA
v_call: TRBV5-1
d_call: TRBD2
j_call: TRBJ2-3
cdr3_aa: CATATSGASTDTQYF
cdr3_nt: TGCGCCACCGCGACTAGCGGGGCTAGCACAGATACGCAGTATTTT

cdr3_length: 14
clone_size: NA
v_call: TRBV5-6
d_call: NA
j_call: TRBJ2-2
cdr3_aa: CASSLAGRAGELFF
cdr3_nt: TGTGCCAGCAGCTTGGCGGGACGCGCCGGGGAGCTGTTTTTT

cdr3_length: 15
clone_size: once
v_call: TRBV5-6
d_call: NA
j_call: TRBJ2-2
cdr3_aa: CASSKTRSNTGELFF
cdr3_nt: TGTGCCAGCAGCAAGACTAGATCGAACACCGGGGAGCTGTTTTTT

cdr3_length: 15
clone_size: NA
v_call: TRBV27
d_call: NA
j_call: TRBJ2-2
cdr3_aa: CASSLGSGWTGELFF
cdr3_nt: TGTGCCAGCAGTTTAGGTTCCGGGTGGACCGGGGAGCTGTTTTTT

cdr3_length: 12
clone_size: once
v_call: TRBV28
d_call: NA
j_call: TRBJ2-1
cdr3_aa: CASSAGRPEQFF
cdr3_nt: TGTGCCAGCAGTGCGGGCCGCCCCGAGCAGTTCTTC

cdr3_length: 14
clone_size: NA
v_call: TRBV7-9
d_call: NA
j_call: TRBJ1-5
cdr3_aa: CASSLGVSNQPQHF
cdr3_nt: TGTGCCAGCAGCTTAGGAGTTAGCAATCAGCCCCAGCATTTT

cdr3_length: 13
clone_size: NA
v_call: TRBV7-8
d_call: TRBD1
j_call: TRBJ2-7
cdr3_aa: CASSWDRAYEQYF
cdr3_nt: TGTGCCAGCAGCTGGGACAGGGCCTACGAGCAGTACTTC

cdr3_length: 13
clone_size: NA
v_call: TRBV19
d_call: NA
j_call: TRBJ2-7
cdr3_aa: CASSNQGAYEQYF
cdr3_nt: TGTGCCAGTAGTAACCAGGGCGCCTACGAGCAGTACTTC

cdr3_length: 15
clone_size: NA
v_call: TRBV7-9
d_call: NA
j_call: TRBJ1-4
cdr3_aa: CASSLVPRSNEKLFF
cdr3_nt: TGTGCCAGCAGCTTAGTCCCGCGTTCGAACGAAAAACTGTTTTTT

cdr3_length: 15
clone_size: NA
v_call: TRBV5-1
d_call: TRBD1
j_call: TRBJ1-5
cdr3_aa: CASSAGTGQGQPQHF
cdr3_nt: TGCGCCAGCAGCGCCGGGACAGGGCAAGGTCAGCCCCAGCATTTT

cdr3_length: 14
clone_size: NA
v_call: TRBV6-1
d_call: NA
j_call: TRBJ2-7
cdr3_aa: CASRKGQLSYEQYF
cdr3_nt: TGTGCCAGCAGGAAAGGACAGCTCTCCTACGAGCAGTACTTC

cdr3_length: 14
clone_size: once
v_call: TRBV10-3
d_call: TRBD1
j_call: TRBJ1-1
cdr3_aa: CAISGQVVDTEAFF
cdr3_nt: TGTGCCATCAGCGGACAGGTGGTGGACACTGAAGCTTTCTTT

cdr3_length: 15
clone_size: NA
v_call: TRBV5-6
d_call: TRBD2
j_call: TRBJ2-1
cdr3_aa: CASSYGTSGYNEQFF
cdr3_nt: TGTGCCAGCAGCTACGGGACTAGCGGTTACAATGAGCAGTTCTTC

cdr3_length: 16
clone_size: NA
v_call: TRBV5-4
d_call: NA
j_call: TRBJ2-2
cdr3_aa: CASSDKGSGPTGELFF
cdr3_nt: TGTGCCAGCAGTGATAAAGGGAGCGGACCCACCGGGGAGCTGTTTTTT

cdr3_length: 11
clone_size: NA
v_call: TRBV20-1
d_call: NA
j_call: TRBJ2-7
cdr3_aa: CSAEVSYEQYF
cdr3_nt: TGCAGTGCTGAGGTTTCCTACGAGCAGTACTTC

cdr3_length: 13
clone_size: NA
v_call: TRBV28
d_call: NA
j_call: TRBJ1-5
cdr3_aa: CASRMGADQPQHF
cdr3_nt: TGTGCCAGCAGGATGGGGGCGGATCAGCCCCAGCATTTT

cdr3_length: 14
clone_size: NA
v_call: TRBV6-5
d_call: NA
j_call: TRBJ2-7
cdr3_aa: CASSYSQGAYEQYF
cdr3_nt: TGTGCCAGCAGTTACTCCCAGGGTGCCTACGAGCAGTACTTC

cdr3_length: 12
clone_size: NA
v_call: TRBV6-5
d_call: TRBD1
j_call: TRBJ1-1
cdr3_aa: CASSFRTGEAFF
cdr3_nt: TGTGCCAGCAGTTTCCGGACAGGGGAAGCTTTCTTT

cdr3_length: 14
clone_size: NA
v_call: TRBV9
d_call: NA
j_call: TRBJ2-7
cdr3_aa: CASSVGRGLDEQYF
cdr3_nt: TGTGCCAGCAGCGTAGGGAGGGGGCTCGACGAGCAGTACTTC

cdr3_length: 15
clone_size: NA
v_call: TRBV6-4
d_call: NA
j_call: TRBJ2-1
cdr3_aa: CASRADPTVGNEQFF
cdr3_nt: TGTGCCAGCAGGGCCGACCCTACTGTGGGCAATGAGCAGTTCTTC

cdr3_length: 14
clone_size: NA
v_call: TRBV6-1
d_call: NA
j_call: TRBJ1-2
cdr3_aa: CASRGWGSDYGYTF
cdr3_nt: TGTGCCAGCAGGGGTTGGGGGTCGGACTATGGCTACACCTTC

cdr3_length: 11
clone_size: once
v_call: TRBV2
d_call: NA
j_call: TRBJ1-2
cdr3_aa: CASTLWGGPTF
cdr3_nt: TGTGCCAGCACCCTATGGGGGGGCCCGACCTTC